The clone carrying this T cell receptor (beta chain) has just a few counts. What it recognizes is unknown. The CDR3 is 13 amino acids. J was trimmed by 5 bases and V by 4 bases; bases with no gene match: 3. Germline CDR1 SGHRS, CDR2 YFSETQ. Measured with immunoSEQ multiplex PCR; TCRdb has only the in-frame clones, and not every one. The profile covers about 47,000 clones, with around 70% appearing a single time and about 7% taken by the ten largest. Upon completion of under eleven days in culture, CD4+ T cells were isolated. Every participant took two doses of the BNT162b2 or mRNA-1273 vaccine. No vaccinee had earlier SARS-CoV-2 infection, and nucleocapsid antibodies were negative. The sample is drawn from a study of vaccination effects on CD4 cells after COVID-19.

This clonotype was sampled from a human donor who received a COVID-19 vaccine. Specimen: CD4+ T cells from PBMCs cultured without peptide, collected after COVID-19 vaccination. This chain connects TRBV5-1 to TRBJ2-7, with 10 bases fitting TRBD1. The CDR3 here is CASSRDRGHEQYF. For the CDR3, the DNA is TGCGCCAGCAGCCGGGACAGGGGACACGAGCAGTACTTC.